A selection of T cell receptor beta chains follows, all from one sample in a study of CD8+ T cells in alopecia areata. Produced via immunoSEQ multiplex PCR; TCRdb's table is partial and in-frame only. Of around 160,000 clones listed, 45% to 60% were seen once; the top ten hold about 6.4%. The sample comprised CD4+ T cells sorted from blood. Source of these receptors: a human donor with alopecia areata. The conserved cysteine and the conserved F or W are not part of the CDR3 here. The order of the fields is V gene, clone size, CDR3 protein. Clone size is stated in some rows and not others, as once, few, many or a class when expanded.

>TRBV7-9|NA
ASSLTSGAYEQY
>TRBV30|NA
AWKAGYTKNIQY
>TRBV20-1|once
SAPSYNEQF
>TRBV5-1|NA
ASSLVGLGYGYT
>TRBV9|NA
ASSAAGRAASYGYT
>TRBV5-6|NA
ASSLGTGANVLT
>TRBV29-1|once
SVESGGETEAF
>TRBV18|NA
ASSPEFVRVNEQF
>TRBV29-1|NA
SVDSTGLGNEQF
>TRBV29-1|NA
SVEFSGYGYT
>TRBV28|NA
ASQDRVNQPQH
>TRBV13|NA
ASSRDGSGNTIY
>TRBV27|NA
ASSSSGIPLYEQY
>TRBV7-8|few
ASSPDRDSSSETQY
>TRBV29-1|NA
SVGPGTRGRSTDTQY
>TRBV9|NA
ASSVGGGTGELF
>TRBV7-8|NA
ASSRIGTDTQY
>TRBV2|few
ASSEATRRETQY
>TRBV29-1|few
SVGSFNQPQH
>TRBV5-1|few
ASSPSVAGAPEQY
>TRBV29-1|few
SVAQGQETQY
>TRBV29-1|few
SGGQGLNTEAF
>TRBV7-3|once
ASSQTGFYEQY
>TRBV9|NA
ASSVLAGGGTGELF
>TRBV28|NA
ASRGQKNIQY
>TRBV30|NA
AWSVGGTVSEQY
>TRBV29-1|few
SVDGGPAGYNEQF
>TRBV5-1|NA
ASSSLGDGYT
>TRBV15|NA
ATSRQGETQY